The subject of this entry is one T cell receptor beta chain. The specificity of this receptor is unknown. It has no much larger one-base neighbor in the sample; base qualities were not kept. This entry is derived from a study of blood T cell repertoires in COVID-19 (dated by TCRdb to between 2020 and 2021). About the investigation overall: Samples from collaborators originated in the United States, Italy and Spain and spanned both the acute and convalescent phases of COVID-19. The prospective study material was composed of cDNA or gDNA derived from T cells, B-cell-depleted T cells, or PBMCs. Where available, HLA class I and class II types were obtained from metadata supplied by the sample provider rather than from assay-based typing. A de-identified subject ID, COVID-19 status, age in years and sex were almost always included in the sample metadata. The dataset comprised deeply sampled blood TCRbeta repertoires from subjects exposed to, actively infected with, or recovered from COVID-19. The samples were drawn from the first 160 participants of the ongoing ImmuneRACE study and from about 1,200 subjects provided by 6 global collaborators. A freely available public database, intended as a resource for researchers studying the immune response to SARS-CoV-2, is where the repertoires were released. Overall results and qualifications from the work: The quantity of clinical and demographic metadata differed by source and by participant and was supplied without curation.

TCRbeta CDR3 regions were amplified from genomic DNA using the immunoSEQ Assay, a bias-controlled multiplex PCR. Processing in the source paper ran as follows. Within the assay, amplification of reference gene primers was used to estimate how many nucleated cells each sample contained. Sequence reads were collapsed and filtered to measure the absolute abundance of every unique TCRbeta CDR3 rearrangement. For each sample, productive Simpson clonality was calculated by taking the square root of Simpson's diversity index across productive rearrangements. This is the immuneACCESS table as TCRdb keeps it, with only in-frame sequences that have V and J called. A part of the clones is gone; compared with another copy, unresolved V genes explain less than half, and the rest is unexplained. That table is the source of V, J and clone size, and D and trimming were worked out from the DNA. Within this sample are a few hundred thousand clones, with about nine tenths of them counted one time only. The ten largest clones represent less than 0.75% of the sample.

In the prospective study, participants were about 18 to 95 years old, resided in about two dozen geographic areas of the United States, and were enrolled through a virtual design. In the prospective study, cohorts were assigned on the basis of participant-reported clinical history obtained from a screening survey and a study questionnaire. For ImmuneRACE Cohort 3, a participant was defined as recovered based on two consecutive negative NP/OP PCR tests, clearance by a healthcare professional, or resolution of symptoms. In the prospective study, mobile phlebotomists collected whole blood, serum and a nasopharyngeal or oropharyngeal swab from each participant. Prospective study participants could optionally give additional blood draws and questionnaires over an approximately two-month period. Before DNA extraction, blood samples from the prospective study were shipped at room temperature or frozen.

The V and J ends are trimmed by 4 bases and 0 bases, leaving 9 bases between them. The CDR3 sequence holds 15 residues, the cysteine and phenylalanine included. The entry retains the CDR3 DNA only, 45 bases that are in frame from base 1. CDR1 LGHDT and CDR2 YNNKEL are derived from the germline V gene (reference sequence). The receptor was isolated from a man aged 18 to 30 who had recovered from COVID-19. The chain uses TRBV3-1 (or the pseudogene TRBV3-2) and TRBJ2-2; TRBD2 might be the D gene, on 6 matching bases. The sample comprised PBMCs or T cells enriched from blood (not recorded which). Here the CDR3 is given as CASSLGGANTGELFF. The DNA sequence is as follows: TGTGCCAGCAGCCTCGGGGGAGCGAACACCGGGGAGCTGTTTTTT.